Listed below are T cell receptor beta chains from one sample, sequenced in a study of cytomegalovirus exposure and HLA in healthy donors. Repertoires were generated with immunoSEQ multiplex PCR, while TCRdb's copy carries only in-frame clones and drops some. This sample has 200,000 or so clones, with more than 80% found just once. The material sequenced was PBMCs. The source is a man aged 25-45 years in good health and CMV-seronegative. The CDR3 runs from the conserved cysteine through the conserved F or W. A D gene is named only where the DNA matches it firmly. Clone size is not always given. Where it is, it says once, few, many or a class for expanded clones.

TGTGCCAGCAGCTTGACGGGGTACAATGAGCAGTTCTTC CASSLTGYNEQFF TRBJ2-1 few TRBV27 .
TGTGCCAGCACCTCGGCGGGCAGACTAGAAGCTTTCTTT CASTSAGRLEAFF TRBJ1-1 . TRBV7-9 .
TGTGCCAGCAGCGTAGACGGGACAGGGCTCTACGAGCAGTACTTC CASSVDGTGLYEQYF TRBJ2-7 . TRBV9 TRBD1
TGTGCCACCAGCATAGGCCCTCTGGGACAGAAGGGAGATGAGCAGTTCTTC CATSIGPLGQKGDEQFF TRBJ2-1 . TRBV15 TRBD1
TGTGCCACCAGCAGAGATGGCAGGGCGGCAACTAATGAAAAACTGTTTTTT CATSRDGRAATNEKLFF TRBJ1-4 once TRBV15 .
TGTGCCAGCAGCTCTGGGACTTCCAACTACGAGCAGTACTTC CASSSGTSNYEQYF TRBJ2-7 . TRBV9 .
TGTGCCAGCAGCCTAAGGACAGGGGTTTACGAGCAGTACTTC CASSLRTGVYEQYF TRBJ2-7 . TRBV14 TRBD1
TGTGCCAGCTCACCGGACGGGGGATCCGAGCAGTACTTC CASSPDGGSEQYF TRBJ2-7 few TRBV18 .
TGTGCCAGCAGCCAAGAGCCGGGGGGAGGTCCGTTCTTC CASSQEPGGGPFF TRBJ2-1 . TRBV4-2 TRBD2
TGTGCCAGCAGTGAACCCCCGGGACAGGGTCGGGGCTACACCTTC CASSEPPGQGRGYTF TRBJ1-2 . TRBV2 TRBD1
TGTGCCACCAGCAGAGATCATACCGGGGGGAGCACAGATACGCAGTATTTT CATSRDHTGGSTDTQYF TRBJ2-3 . TRBV15 TRBD2
TGCGCCAGCAGCTTGTCGGGACAGAACTATGGCTACACCTTC CASSLSGQNYGYTF TRBJ1-2 . TRBV5-1 TRBD1
TGTGCCAGCAGCTTGGCGGGGGATAATTCACCCCTCCACTTT CASSLAGDNSPLHF TRBJ1-6 . TRBV5-6 .
TGTGCCAGCAGCTTATACAGGGGGGGAACCTACGAGCAGTACTTC CASSLYRGGTYEQYF TRBJ2-7 . TRBV7-2 .
TGTGCCAGCTCTCCCGGGTCTGGGAACACTGAAGCTTTCTTT CASSPGSGNTEAFF TRBJ1-1 . TRBV18 .
TGTGCCAGCAGCCCCCCCCTGGCGGGGCAGTACTTC CASSPPLAGQYF TRBJ2-7 . TRBV7-9 .
TGTGCCACCAAATCCTCCCAGTTCGAAACCTACGAGCAGTACTTC CATKSSQFETYEQYF TRBJ2-7 . TRBV28 .
TGTGCTAGCAGCTTATCACCGGGCACTGAAGCTTTCTTT CASSLSPGTEAFF TRBJ1-1 . TRBV7-7 .
TGTGCCAGCAGTCTTCGGAGCGGGGGGGGGAGGAGTGGAAACACCATATATTTT CASSLRSGGGRSGNTIYF TRBJ1-3 . TRBV27 .
TGTGCCAGCAGATACGGCGGCAACTACGAGCAGTACTTC CASRYGGNYEQYF TRBJ2-7 . TRBV2 .
TGTGCCAGCAGCCAAAGCGGGGCCAGCAAGGAGGAGACCCAGTACTTC CASSQSGASKEETQYF TRBJ2-5 few TRBV4-2 TRBD2
TGCGCCAGCAGCCTTGGGACTAGCGGCGGCTCCTACAATGAGCAGTTCTTC CASSLGTSGGSYNEQFF TRBJ2-1 few TRBV4-3 TRBD2
TGTGCCAGCAGCTTTTACAGAATACACACCGGGGAGCTGTTTTTT CASSFYRIHTGELFF TRBJ2-2 . TRBV12-1 .
TGTGCCAGCATCCGGGACAACTCCTATAATTCACCCCTCCACTTT CASIRDNSYNSPLHF TRBJ1-6 . TRBV28 .
TGTGCCAGCAGCCCGTCGGGGGTAGGGAGTGAAAAACTGTTTTTT CASSPSGVGSEKLFF TRBJ1-4 . TRBV5-6 .
TGTGCCAGCAGTCAGGGTAGGGCAATGACGATACGAAATACTACCTACGAGCAGTACTTC CASSQGRAMTIRNTTYEQYF TRBJ2-7 once TRBV28 .
TGTGCCAGCAGTTTCTTGTTACTAGCGGGGGGCCGCCGCGTGACCCAGTACTTC CASSFLLLAGGRRVTQYF TRBJ2-5 . TRBV27 TRBD2
TGTGCCAGCAGTTTGGTAGCGGGGGAGGCAGATACGCAGTATTTT CASSLVAGEADTQYF TRBJ2-3 . TRBV28 TRBD2
TGTGCCAGCAGTTCGGGGACAGGGGGCGCCTACGAGCAGTACTTC CASSSGTGGAYEQYF TRBJ2-7 . TRBV27 TRBD1
TGTGCCAGCAGTGGACTAGCCGACACCGGGGAGCTGTTTTTT CASSGLADTGELFF TRBJ2-2 . TRBV6-1 TRBD2
TGCGCCAGCAGCCAAGCAGTTCGTGACACCGGGGAGCTGTTTTTT CASSQAVRDTGELFF TRBJ2-2 . TRBV4-3 .
TGTGCCAGCAGCTTCAGGGGTGGCTACACCTTC CASSFRGGYTF TRBJ1-2 . TRBV5-6 .
TGTGCCAGCAGCGTAGCGGACAGGGGGAATGAAAAACTGTTTTTT CASSVADRGNEKLFF TRBJ1-4 . TRBV9 TRBD1
TGTGCCAGCAGCTTAGGGGCGGGTGAAAAACTGTTTTTT CASSLGAGEKLFF TRBJ1-4 . TRBV7-9 .
TGTGCCAGCAGCTTGGCTGTTGGCAGCACCGGGGAGCTGTTTTTT CASSLAVGSTGELFF TRBJ2-2 . TRBV5-5 .
TGTGCCAGCAGAGGGGACAGTGAAAAACTGTTTTTT CASRGDSEKLFF TRBJ1-4 . TRBV6-5 TRBD1
TGTGCCAGCTCACCTTTAGGGGGATCGGACACTGAAGCTTTCTTT CASSPLGGSDTEAFF TRBJ1-1 . TRBV18 .
TGTGCCAGCAGCGTAGAGGGCGGGGGGATCTACAATGAGCAGTTCTTC CASSVEGGGIYNEQFF TRBJ2-1 . TRBV9 TRBD2
TGTGCCAGCAGCGCTACGACAGCGAACACTGAAGCTTTCTTT CASSATTANTEAFF TRBJ1-1 . TRBV13 .
TGTGCCAGCAGTTTTAGCCCCACAGGGGATAGCTACACCTTC CASSFSPTGDSYTF TRBJ1-2 . TRBV28 TRBD1
TGTGCCAGCTCCCCCGCGACAGGGCCTTTTGGAACTAATGAAAAACTGTTTTTT CASSPATGPFGTNEKLFF TRBJ1-4 . TRBV2 TRBD1
TGTGCCAGCAGTAGGACAGTGTATGGCTACACCTTC CASSRTVYGYTF TRBJ1-2 . TRBV2 .
TGTGCCAGCAGCTTAGAGGGCGGGGGGCGCAGTGAGCAGTTCTTC CASSLEGGGRSEQFF TRBJ2-1 . TRBV11-2 TRBD2
TGTGCCAGCACCCCAGCGGGGGGCTCCTCCTACGAGCAGTACTTC CASTPAGGSSYEQYF TRBJ2-7 . TRBV28 TRBD2
TGTGCCAGCAGTTTATACAGGGGCAATTCACCCCTCCACTTT CASSLYRGNSPLHF TRBJ1-6 once TRBV28 TRBD1
TGTGCCAGCAGCTTAGACCCCCTTAATAGTGAAAAACTGTTTTTT CASSLDPLNSEKLFF TRBJ1-4 . TRBV7-9 .
TGTGCCAGCAGCTTAGTCGGGGAGACCCAGTACTTC CASSLVGETQYF TRBJ2-5 . TRBV7-9 .
TGTGCCAGCAGTGATAACGGGGTAGGAGGGACCCAGTACTTC CASSDNGVGGTQYF TRBJ2-5 . TRBV2 .
TGTGCCAGCAGTTTAAGGCCGGGACTAAGAGGCACTGAGCAGTTCTTC CASSLRPGLRGTEQFF TRBJ2-1 . TRBV27 TRBD2
TGTGCCAGCAGCAATCCCCGGGAGGATCGATCCTACGAGCAGTACTTC CASSNPREDRSYEQYF TRBJ2-7 . TRBV5-4 TRBD2
TGCGCCAGCAGTAGGACAGGGATGGGCTCTGGAAACACCATATATTTT CASSRTGMGSGNTIYF TRBJ1-3 . TRBV5-1 TRBD1
TGTGCCATCAGTGAGGGACAGCCCCCGGGAGATACGCAGTATTTT CAISEGQPPGDTQYF TRBJ2-3 . TRBV10-3 .
TGTGCTAGTGGTTTGGTAGGGACAGGGGTGACTGAAGCTTTCTTT CASGLVGTGVTEAFF TRBJ1-1 few TRBV12-5 TRBD1